The 18 T cell receptor beta chains below all came from one sample that was sequenced in a study of immune evolution from preneoplasia to lung adenocarcinoma. Some clones are missing from TCRdb's copy, which holds only in-frame ones; the method was immunoSEQ multiplex PCR. The sample has 4,500 to 5,500 clones, 78% seen once; the top ten hold about 9.1%. The sequencing sample was made of FFPE normal lung tissue adjacent to the tumor. The source is a person aged 50-75 years with lung adenocarcinoma.

The V call is TRBV6-5, the J call TRBJ2-7, with D tentatively TRBD1 (6 bases). CDR3 length equals 15 residues. Per the germline V gene, CDR1 is MNHEY and CDR2 is SVGAGI. The V end was cut by 6 bases, the J end by 2 bases, with 17 bases between. For the CDR3, the DNA is TGTGCCAGCAGCACACCAACAGGGTTTACCTACGAGCAGTACTTC. Its protein is CASSTPTGFTYEQYF.

The chain is built from TRBV6-5 and TRBJ2-3; 8 nucleotides agree with TRBD2. The J segment lost 5 bases and the V segment lost 6 bases, leaving 7 bases of the junction unmatched. There are 14 residues in the CDR3. The germline CDR1 and CDR2 sequences are MNHEY and SVGAGI. The CDR3 spells CASSQAGVQDTQYF. The CDR3 DNA reads TGTGCCAGCAGCCAAGCGGGGGTACAAGATACGCAGTATTTT.

The CDR3 sequence is CASSHGDTQYF. DNA for the CDR3: TGTGCCAGCAGTCATGGAGATACGCAGTATTTT. This chain connects TRBV6-1 to TRBJ2-3; D gene unclear. Trimming took 5 bases from V and 5 from J, leaving 5 bases between them. This CDR3 has 11 residues. Germline V CDR1 and CDR2: MNHNS, SASEGT.

The chain recombines TRBV25-1 with TRBJ1-1; D is unclear. Trimming took off 7 bases at V and 6 bases at J, with 9 bases between the two ends. The CDR3 is 11 amino acids. CDR1 is MGHDK and CDR2 is SYGVNS in the germline V gene. CDR3 in DNA: TGTGCCAGCATGGGATGGGCTGAAGCTTTCTTT. Protein sequence: CASMGWAEAFF.

The chain carries TRBV18 and TRBJ2-7; 7 bases line up with TRBD1. Losses at the gene ends were 2 bases for V and 2 bases for J; bases not matched to a gene: 3. The germline gives CDR1 KGHSH, CDR2 LQKENI. CDR3 size: 14 residues. CDR3 in amino acids: CASSPRQGTYEQYF. CDR3 bases: TGTGCCAGCTCACCAAGACAGGGAACCTACGAGCAGTACTTC. The whole variable domain, remainder taken from reference TRBV18 and TRBJ2-7, is NAGVMQNPRHLVRRRGQEARLRCSPMKGHSHVYWYRQLPEEGLKFMVYLQKENIIDESGMPKERFSAEFPKEGPSILRIQQVVRGDSAAYFCASSPRQGTYEQYFGPGTRLTVT.

The rearrangement links TRBV28 to TRBJ1-2; TRBD1 matches at 8 bases. The CDR3 has 15 amino acids. Germline CDR1 and CDR2: MDHEN and SYDVKM. V was clipped by 6 bases and J by 3 bases; unmatched bases: 9. The DNA of the CDR3 is TGTGCCAGCAGCCTGACAGGGGACCGGGACTATGGCTACACCTTC. Its translation is CASSLTGDRDYGYTF.

The chain uses TRBV4-1 and TRBJ1-1; a possible D gene is TRBD1 (5 bases). CDR1 is MGHRA, CDR2 YSYEKL, per germline. The V gene lost 8 bases and the J gene lost 5 bases, with 21 bases spanning the gap. The CDR3 spans 15 residues. The CDR3 is CASSSSWDGVTEAFF. DNA for the CDR3: TGCGCCAGCTCCTCTAGTTGGGACGGGGTAACTGAAGCTTTCTTT.

This clone came up once. The rearrangement joins TRBV7-9 to TRBJ2-1; a possible D gene is TRBD2 (6 bases). Per germline, CDR1 SEHNR and CDR2 FQNEAQ (reference sequence). Trimming cost V 5 bases and J 1 base, with 12 bases left between them. This CDR3 has 15 residues. The CDR3 is CASSGGTESYNEQFF. The CDR3, as DNA: TGTGCCAGCAGCGGCGGGACTGAGTCCTACAATGAGCAGTTCTTC.

This clone has more than one count but fewer than ten. The gene calls are TRBV6-1 and TRBJ1-1; unclear D gene. Germline CDR1 is MNHNS and CDR2 is SASEGT. CDR3 size: 14 residues. With 3 bases removed from V and 1 base from J, the gap between germline ends came to 9 bases. The CDR3 protein is CASSEADTNTEAFF. DNA of the CDR3: TGTGCCAGCAGTGAGGCGGATACGAACACTGAAGCTTTCTTT.

The chain links TRBV5-4 to TRBJ2-3; D remains unclear. Germline V gives CDR1 SGHNT, CDR2 YYREEE (reference sequence). CDR3 length: 13 amino acids. The V end was cut by 6 bases, the J end by 0 bases, with 8 bases between. In nucleotides, the CDR3 is TGTGCCAGCAACCCCGACAGCACAGATACGCAGTATTTT. Encoded protein: CASNPDSTDTQYF.

The chain recombines TRBV30 with TRBJ1-1; the D is unclear. This CDR3 spans 13 amino acids. The germline V gene encodes CDR1 GTSNPN and CDR2 SVGIG (reference sequence). Trimming removed 3 bases at V and 4 bases at J, with 12 bases between. The CDR3 is CAWSATWGTEAFF. In DNA form, the CDR3 reads TGTGCCTGGAGCGCTACTTGGGGCACTGAAGCTTTCTTT.

The rearrangement links TRBV30 to TRBJ1-2; 7 nucleotides align to TRBD1. This CDR3 is 12 amino acids long. Germline assignment: CDR1 GTSNPN and CDR2 SVGIG (reference sequence). J lost 8 bases, V lost 6 bases, and 9 bases had no gene match. CDR3 region: CACNRDSFGYTF. The CDR3 bases are TGTGCCTGTAACCGGGACAGCTTCGGCTACACCTTC.

In its sample, this clone was seen a few times. The sample contains more than one DNA sequence encoding this CDR3. The rearrangement uses TRBV29-1 and TRBJ1-1, with D unresolved. The germline V gene has CDR1 SQVTM and CDR2 ANQGSEA. V was cut by 3 bases and J by 0 bases, with 8 bases left in between. The CDR3 covers 13 residues. CDR3: CSVETNMNTEAFF. CDR3 nucleotides: TGCAGCGTTGAGACCAACATGAACACTGAAGCTTTCTTT.

The CDR3 DNA reads as TGTGCCAGCAGCTTAGGGATCGGGCCAGATACGCAGTATTTT. Its translation is CASSLGIGPDTQYF. The J gene is TRBJ2-3, the V gene TRBV11-3; D gene uncertain. V lost 1 base to trimming and J lost 4 bases, with 9 bases between them. The CDR3 sequence is 14 residues long. CDR1 is SGHNT, CDR2 YENEEA, per germline.

This clone is termed medium-sized (0.01 to 0.1%). The J gene is TRBJ2-5, the V gene TRBV7-3, with TRBD2 matching over 7 bases. Germline CDR1 is SGHTA and CDR2 is FQGTGA. The CDR3 contains 14 residues. Trimming at V came to 4 bases and at J to 4 bases, leaving 6 bases not matched to a gene. The CDR3 sequence: CASSWGGTGETQYF. In DNA form, the CDR3 reads TGTGCCAGCAGCTGGGGAGGGACGGGAGAGACCCAGTACTTC.

The chain recombines TRBV27 with TRBJ2-1, with TRBD2 identical over 9 bases. Losses at the gene ends were 2 bases for V and 1 base for J; bases not matched to a gene: 6. The CDR3 loop spans 17 amino acids. Germline CDR1 and CDR2: MNHEY and SMNVEV (reference sequence). The CDR3 DNA is TGTGCCAGCAGTTTAGAGGCCCTAGCGGGATCCTACAATGAGCAGTTCTTC. Translation: CASSLEALAGSYNEQFF.

The chain couples TRBV6-6 to TRBJ2-3; TRBD2 aligns across 12 bases. This CDR3 is built from 14 residues. V dropped 7 bases and J dropped 6; count of bases not matched to a gene: 5. Germline V lookup: CDR1 MNHNY, CDR2 SVGAGI (reference sequence). The CDR3 DNA reads as TGTGCCAGCACCGGGACTAGCGGGTTGGATACGCAGTATTTT. Translation: CASTGTSGLDTQYF.

This clone showed up just a few times. The J gene is TRBJ1-1, the V gene TRBV18; 7 bases agree with TRBD1. J gave up 5 bases and V 1 base, and 1 base lay outside the gene matches. This CDR3 is 13 amino acids long. CDR1 is KGHSH and CDR2 is LQKENI in the germline V gene. The CDR3 loop is CASSPLRGTEAFF. The DNA for the CDR3 is TGTGCCAGCTCACCACTCAGGGGGACTGAAGCTTTCTTT.